There are a few counts of the clone carrying this T cell receptor (beta chain). The sample, around 9.9 milliliters of peripheral blood, was drawn from each donor. Extractions gave at least 5 micrograms of total RNA per sample. This sample is part of a study of blood T cells in healthy people across ages. V lost 1 base and J 0 bases, leaving 12 bases between the germline ends. Looked up from germline, CDR1 is SEHNR and CDR2 is FQNEAQ (reference sequence). The CDR3 covers 17 residues. With a J-beta primer mix and a sample-barcoded 5' primer, a second PCR ran about 7 to 12 cycles. TCRdb used MiXCR to reprocess the 5' RACE reads, holding one entry per CDR3 protein. Of about 780,000 distinct CDR3 sequences listed, more than 25% are singletons. These data also formed part of another study, on T cells of mothers and their children. That report adds: Three healthy Caucasian mothers and their six children donated. M1S, a second-PCR primer, added sample barcodes and 2-4 random nucleotides.

The clonotype was recovered from a boy aged 5-17 years in good health. This chain connects TRBV7-9 to TRBJ2-2; the D is unclear. The sample comprised blood. The CDR3 protein is CASSLGEEQSNTGELFF. Here the CDR3 DNA reads TGTGCCAGCAGCTTAGGGGAAGAACAGTCGAACACCGGGGAGCTGTTTTTT.